The 3 T cell receptor beta chains listed next were all sequenced from one sample in a study of regulatory T cells in long-lasting Graves disease listed by TCRdb under 2021. Library creation used multiplex PCR. Sequenced using an Illumina HiSeq 4000. CDR3 regions were amplified by Arm-PCR with iRepertoire HTBI primers to construct TCR beta libraries. TCRdb reanalyzed the raw reads on its own, using fastp at Q25 for trimming and MiXCR for clone calling, and kept in-frame beta chains. Each entry is one CDR3 protein sequence, shown with its most common DNA and genes. The sample data list 400,000 to 500,000 distinct CDR3 sequences, and roughly 15% of these were observed just once. The top ten clones comprise roughly 15% of the sample. This specimen's time point label, interpreted: newly diagnosed GD, antithyroid drugs for less than 3 months. RNA was extracted from PBMCs in TRIzol for both TCR sequencing and RNA sequencing.

The same sample was also used in a study of T cells in Graves' hyperthyroidism and ophthalmopathy.

This material consisted of peripheral blood mononuclear cells (PBMCs), taken at new diagnosis, from a patient treated with antithyroid drugs. These receptors all come from a woman aged 50 to 60 with Graves disease. Donor details come from another sample of the same person, matched by shared clones.

The genes are TRBV19 and TRBJ2-1; D gene ambiguous. The CDR3 loop spans 12 amino acids. V was clipped by 3 bases and J by 9 bases, with 9 bases between them. Looked up from germline, CDR1 is LNHDA and CDR2 is SQIVND (reference sequence). CDR3 DNA: TGTGCCAGTAGTATTAGAGATACTGAGCAGTTCTTC. Residues: CASSIRDTEQFF.

This clonotype was recorded at least ten times. CDR3 sequence reads: CASSLVGTDTQYF. The CDR3 DNA sequence: TGTGCCAGCAGCTTAGTAGGCACAGATACGCAGTATTTT. The chain links TRBV7-9 to TRBJ2-3; D is ambiguous. This CDR3 region has 13 residues. V was shortened by 1 base and J by 1 base, with 3 bases between the two germline ends. The germline V gene encodes CDR1 SEHNR and CDR2 FQNEAQ (reference sequence). The entire variable domain, with the rest obtained from reference TRBV7-9 and TRBJ2-3, is as follows: DTGVSQNPRHKITKRGQNVTFRCDPISEHNRLYWYRQTLGQGPEFLTYFQNEAQLEKSRLLSDRFSAERPKGSFSTLEIQRTEQGDSAMYLCASSLVGTDTQYFGPGTRLTVL.

The chain has TRBV19 and TRBJ1-2, with 7 bases matching TRBD1. Looked up from germline, CDR1 is LNHDA and CDR2 is SQIVND (reference sequence). The J segment lost 4 bases and the V segment lost 4 bases, leaving 3 bases of the junction unmatched. There are 13 residues in the CDR3. The CDR3: CASSTGQLYGYTF. The CDR3 DNA reads as TGTGCCAGTAGTACGGGACAGCTCTATGGCTACACCTTC.